Listed below are T cell receptor beta chains from one sample, sequenced in a study of OX40 agonist ivuxolimab in advanced cancers. This table comes from immunoSEQ multiplex PCR, and its TCRdb copy is limited to in-frame clones, with some not included. Among just over 80,000 clones, 70% to 90% were seen once, and the ten largest hold roughly 0.7%. Sequenced here: CD4+ or CD8+ T cells sorted from blood, sampled in a trial of the OX40 agonist ivuxolimab. The receptors here all came from an adult with an advanced solid tumor such as melanoma, head and neck, liver or kidney cancer. Each CDR3 is given with its conserved first and last residue. The D gene is left open where the match is weak. Only part of the rows carry a size: once, few, many, or a class if the clone is expanded.

. | . | TRBJ1-1 | TRBV4-1 | TGCGCCAGCAGCCAAGTTTTTTTCAGGGAGCTATACATGAACACTGAAGCTTTCTTT | CASSQVFFRELYMNTEAFF
. | . | TRBJ1-4 | TRBV2 | TGTGCCAGCAAAGGGGGAACTAATGAAAAACTGTTTTTT | CASKGGTNEKLFF
. | . | TRBJ1-6 | TRBV19 | TGTGCCAGTAGTCCCCTTGGCGGGGGCGCGTCCCCCCTCCACTTT | CASSPLGGGASPLHF
. | . | TRBJ1-2 | TRBV7-2 | TGTGCCAGCAGCTTCTTCCGGGACACCTCTAACTATGGCTACACCTTC | CASSFFRDTSNYGYTF
. | TRBD1 | TRBJ2-7 | TRBV20-1 | TGCAGTGCTGGACAGGCTTACGAGCAGTACTTC | CSAGQAYEQYF
. | . | TRBJ2-5 | TRBV11-2 | TGTGCCAGCAGCTCCAACAGGGTCGGGGAGACCCAGTACTTC | CASSSNRVGETQYF
. | TRBD2 | TRBJ2-7 | TRBV7-9 | TGTGCCAGCAGCTTAGTCGCGGTAAGGGAGGGCGAAGACGAGCAGTACTTC | CASSLVAVREGEDEQYF
. | . | TRBJ1-5 | TRBV6-1 | TGTGCCAGCAGTCCCCAATTGGTCCAGCCCCAGCATTTT | CASSPQLVQPQHF
few | TRBD1 | TRBJ1-1 | TRBV18 | TGTGCCAGCTCAAGACAGGGTTGGAGCACTGAAGCTTTCTTT | CASSRQGWSTEAFF
. | TRBD1 | TRBJ2-1 | TRBV7-6 | TGTGCCAGCAGCAAAGGGGGACAGGGGGCGAATGAGCAGTTCTTC | CASSKGGQGANEQFF
. | . | TRBJ1-3 | TRBV7-2 | TGTGCCAGCAGCTTAGCGCTCGTCAGCTCTGGAAACACCATATATTTT | CASSLALVSSGNTIYF
. | TRBD1 | TRBJ2-1 | TRBV11-3 | TGTGCCAGCAGCTTAGCCTCCCTAGGGGGCCATGAGCAGTTCTTC | CASSLASLGGHEQFF